The 23 T cell receptor beta chains in this list originate from one sample, sequenced in a study of T-cell reconstitution after alpha-beta-depleted transplantation in children. Unique molecular identifiers were used to barcode this TCRbeta library. MiXCR, applied by TCRdb to the PCR reads, yields one record per CDR3 protein. This repertoire shows around 960,000 distinct CDR3 sequences, about 29% found once; its top ten account for 28%. Sequencing was performed on PBMCs, mostly from graft donor cells, taken 360 days after TCRalphabeta/CD19-depleted stem cell transplant. The source of these receptors is a boy under two years old who had a stem cell transplant for SCID, so the T cells may come from the graft donor.

This clonotype was seen once. The chain uses TRBV10-3 and TRBJ1-2; a possible D gene is TRBD1 (5 bases). The CDR3 is made up of 14 amino acids. Germline V lookup: CDR1 ENHRY, CDR2 SYGVKD. Trimming removed 7 bases at V and 8 bases at J, with 20 bases between. The CDR3: CAITSDSPLGGYTF. CDR3 nucleotide sequence: TGTGCCATCACCTCTGACAGCCCCCTTGGAGGCTACACCTTC.

The chain joins TRBV6-2 or TRBV6-3 to TRBJ1-1, with D hard to call. Germline CDR1 is MNHEY and CDR2 is SVGEGT. The V end lost 5 bases, the J end lost 3 bases, and 13 bases lay between the germline ends. The CDR3 contains 14 residues. CDR3 in amino acids: CASSPTRRDTEAFF. In nucleotides, the CDR3 is TGTGCCAGCAGTCCGACTCGGAGGGACACTGAAGCTTTCTTT.

The chain employs TRBV2 and TRBJ1-5, with unresolved D. Between the trimmed V and J ends, which lost 7 bases and 1 base, there was a span of 8 bases. Looked up from germline, CDR1 is SNHLY and CDR2 is FYNNEI. This CDR3 is built from 13 residues. For the CDR3, the DNA is TGTGCCAGCACACAGTTAAGCAATCAGCCCCAGCATTTT. This translates into CASTQLSNQPQHF.

The J gene is TRBJ2-1, the V gene TRBV10-2; 8 nucleotides agree with TRBD2. Trimming took 8 bases from V and 7 from J; bases not matched to a gene: 10. The CDR3 is 14 residues long. Germline CDR1 WSHSY, CDR2 SAAADI. CDR3 nucleotide sequence: TGCGCCAGCCGGGGGGGTAGGGGCTCGAATGAGCAGTTCTTC. It encodes CASRGGRGSNEQFF.

This clonotype was counted only a few times. The V and J genes are TRBV5-1 and TRBJ1-2; possible D gene TRBD1, 6 bases. The germline CDR1 and CDR2 sequences are SGHRS and YFSETQ. Trimming stripped 1 base from V and 4 bases from J, with 14 bases between. This CDR3 region has 15 residues. The CDR3, as DNA: TGCGCCAGCAGCTTGTTTGGGGGCGCGGGCTATGGCTACACCTTC. Its protein is CASSLFGGAGYGYTF.

The chain uses TRBV9 and TRBJ2-5; D remains ambiguous. The CDR3 is made up of 16 amino acids. CDR1 and CDR2 (germline): SGDLS, YYNGEE. V lost 3 bases and J 2 bases, leaving 17 bases between the germline ends. CDR3 sequence reads: CASSAGGVRNQETQYF. The CDR3 DNA is TGTGCCAGCAGCGCCGGTGGGGTCAGAAATCAAGAGACCCAGTACTTC.

J is TRBJ2-2 and V is TRBV20-1, with TRBD2 identical over 8 bases. The length of the CDR3 is 14 residues. The germline V gene encodes CDR1 DFQATT and CDR2 SNEGSKA (reference sequence). Germline trimming cut 5 bases from V and 8 bases from J; bases unmatched to any gene: 10. This chain's CDR3 is CSASGTRASGELFF. The CDR3 nucleotides read TGCAGTGCTTCCGGGACTAGAGCTTCAGGGGAGCTGTTTTTT.

This clonotype was seen only a few times. This sequence joins TRBV29-1 and TRBJ2-7; D perhaps matches TRBD1 (6 bases). The CDR3 totals 13 residues. V lost 2 bases to trimming and J lost 3 bases, with 11 bases between them. CDR1 and CDR2 from the germline V gene are SQVTM and ANQGSEA. The CDR3 is CSVERDIGYEQYF. The CDR3 DNA reads as TGCAGCGTTGAAAGGGACATTGGCTACGAGCAGTACTTC.

This clonotype was seen a handful of times. The V and J genes are TRBV12-3 or TRBV12-4 and TRBJ1-1; D is unclear. Trimming took off 1 base at V and 1 base at J, with 10 bases between the two ends. The CDR3 totals 15 residues. The CDR3: CASSLVQVSNTEAFF. DNA of the CDR3: TGTGCCAGCAGTTTAGTGCAGGTTTCGAACACTGAAGCTTTCTTT.

In its sample, this clonotype was seen a few times. V and J are TRBV12-3 or TRBV12-4 and TRBJ2-7, with 10 bases matching TRBD1. The J segment lost 6 bases and the V segment lost 6 bases, leaving 8 bases of the junction unmatched. This CDR3 region has 14 residues. The CDR3 here is CASSPSDRGREQYF. CDR3 in DNA: TGTGCCAGCAGCCCCAGTGACAGGGGGCGCGAGCAGTACTTC.

This clonotype occurred a few times. The chain has TRBV12-3 or TRBV12-4 and TRBJ1-2, with TRBD1 matching 8 bases. Trimming cost V 5 bases and J 5 bases; bases outside gene matches: 7. The CDR3 loop spans 14 amino acids. The CDR3 sequence: CASSPRTGYYGYTF. The CDR3 coding sequence is TGTGCCAGCAGTCCCCGGACAGGGTATTATGGCTACACCTTC.

The V and J genes are TRBV12-3 or TRBV12-4 and TRBJ2-5; 12 bases are a match to TRBD2. V lost 5 bases, J lost 6 bases, and 16 bases stayed unmatched. The CDR3 runs 18 residues. This CDR3 reads CASSVRTSGAPGGKTQYF. Written as DNA, the CDR3 is TGTGCCAGCAGTGTCCGGACTAGCGGGGCCCCCGGCGGAAAGACCCAGTACTTC.

This clonotype came up many times. The chain couples TRBV10-3 to TRBJ2-7; D is possibly TRBD2 (5 bases). The V gene lost 6 bases and the J gene lost 7 bases, with 16 bases spanning the gap. Germline CDR1 ENHRY, CDR2 SYGVKD. This CDR3 contains 13 residues. The CDR3, as DNA: TGTGCCATCAGACTAGTCGAGATGGGAGAGCAGTACTTC. Translating gives CAIRLVEMGEQYF.

A few counts support this clonotype. Here the CDR3 reads CASSLSTGETQYF. CDR3 DNA: TGTGCCAGCAGTTTATCGACCGGAGAGACCCAGTACTTC. The J gene is TRBJ2-5, the V gene TRBV27; D not certain. CDR1 is MNHEY and CDR2 is SMNVEV in the germline V gene (reference sequence). With 0 bases removed from V and 4 bases from J, the gap between germline ends came to 6 bases. This CDR3 region has 13 residues.

V usage is TRBV27 and J usage is TRBJ2-4, with 7 bases fitting TRBD1. Per germline, CDR1 MNHEY and CDR2 SMNVEV (reference sequence). The trim removed 5 bases at V and 0 bases at J, leaving 7 bases unmatched. The CDR3 consists of 16 residues. In DNA form, the CDR3 reads TGTGCCAGCAGTCCACAGGGGTTACTAGCCAAAAACATTCAGTACTTC. It specifies CASSPQGLLAKNIQYF.

The chain joins TRBV14 to TRBJ2-7, with 11 bases matching TRBD2. The CDR3 spans 13 residues. CDR1 SGHDN and CDR2 FVKESK come from the germline V gene. Trimming removed 1 base from V and 12 bases from J; junction bases left unmatched: 5. CDR3 in amino acids: CASSQGPGLAAYF. In nucleotides, the CDR3 is TGTGCCAGCAGCCAAGGACCGGGACTAGCGGCGTACTTC.

This sequence joins TRBV21-1 and TRBJ1-2. TRBV21-1 counts as a pseudogene. There are 15 residues in the CDR3. The CDR3: CASSKARKQAYGYTF. The CDR3 DNA reads as TGTGCCAGCAGCAAAGCGCGGAAGCAGGCCTATGGCTACACCTTC.

The chain joins TRBV7-9 to TRBJ1-3; possibly TRBD1 for D (5 bases). Germline V lookup: CDR1 SEHNR, CDR2 FQNEAQ (reference sequence). The CDR3 sequence is 15 residues long. V dropped 4 bases and J dropped 5 bases, with 15 bases sitting between them. CDR3 sequence reads: CASSYGSKGRNTIYF. The CDR3 nucleotides are TGTGCCAGCAGCTACGGTTCCAAGGGGCGAAACACCATATATTTT. Complete variable domain (other parts from reference TRBV7-9 and TRBJ1-3): DTGVSQNPRHKITKRGQNVTFRCDPISEHNRLYWYRQTLGQGPEFLTYFQNEAQLEKSRLLSDRFSAERPKGSFSTLEIQRTEQGDSAMYLCASSYGSKGRNTIYFGEGSWLTVV.

J is TRBJ2-7 and V is TRBV12-3 or TRBV12-4; D gene uncertain. CDR3 length: 15 amino acids. V lost 3 bases to trimming and J lost 2 bases, with 14 bases between them. CDR3 sequence reads: CASSLGMAAPYEQYV. The CDR3 coding sequence is TGTGCCAGCAGTTTGGGTATGGCAGCCCCCTACGAGCAGTACGTC.

The chain uses TRBV6-1 and TRBJ1-1; maybe TRBD1 (5 bases). The CDR3 is 15 amino acids. CDR1 is MNHNS and CDR2 is SASEGT in the germline V gene. With 6 bases removed from V and 0 bases from J, the gap between germline ends came to 14 bases. The CDR3 DNA follows: TGTGCCAGCAGCCATGGGGCAGTCATGAACACTGAAGCTTTCTTT. This encodes CASSHGAVMNTEAFF.

The chain combines TRBV29-1 with TRBJ2-3; D call uncertain. This CDR3 contains 11 residues. Germline CDR1 and CDR2: SQVTM and ANQGSEA. V shed 4 bases and J shed 9 bases, with 11 bases lying between them. CDR3 protein: CSVAIVGTQYF. The CDR3, as DNA: TGCAGCGTTGCCATAGTGGGGACGCAGTATTTT.

This sequence joins TRBV11-2 and TRBJ1-5; D uncertain. Germline V lookup: CDR1 SGHAT, CDR2 FQNNGV. V dropped 1 base and J dropped 4 bases, with 11 bases sitting between them. This CDR3 comprises 15 residues. CDR3 DNA: TGTGCCAGCAGCTTAGGCCCGGGGAGGAATCAGCCCCAGCATTTT. Translation gives CASSLGPGRNQPQHF.

The V call is TRBV29-1, the J call TRBJ2-5; TRBD2 is a possible D gene (6 bases). CDR1 is SQVTM and CDR2 is ANQGSEA in the germline V gene. Trimming left V 3 bases short and J 1 base short, with 12 bases between. This CDR3 is built from 14 residues. The CDR3 reads CSVEEGSSQETQYF. In DNA, the CDR3 is TGCAGCGTTGAGGAGGGTTCAAGCCAAGAGACCCAGTACTTC.